What follows are 9 T cell receptor beta chains derived from one specimen sequenced in a study of Graves' ophthalmopathy and Graves' hyperthyroidism. The study amplified TCR beta CDR3 regions using RNA transcripts. RT-PCR in the first round used HTBI primers; a second-round multiplex PCR followed. TCRdb re-derived calls from the multiplex PCR reads in MiXCR, one entry per CDR3 protein. The table has some 250,000 distinct CDR3 sequences, 45% to 55% seen once. The sequenced sample consisted of peripheral blood. These receptors were taken from an adult man with Graves' ophthalmopathy.

This clonotype was counted many times. The chain recombines TRBV20-1 with TRBJ2-5, with a possible D match to TRBD1 (5 bases). CDR1 and CDR2 from the germline V gene are DFQATT and SNEGSKA (reference sequence). V was shortened by 5 bases and J by 4 bases, with 11 bases between the two germline ends. The CDR3 is 12 amino acids. Here the CDR3 reads CSASTDGETQYF. The CDR3 coding sequence is TGCAGTGCTTCGACAGATGGAGAGACCCAGTACTTC.

This clonotype was seen a few times. This chain connects TRBV12-3 or TRBV12-4 to TRBJ2-6, with 7 bases matching TRBD1. V shed 3 bases, J shed 2 bases, and the junction held 7 bases outside the gene matches. This CDR3 has 17 residues. CDR3 protein: CASSFRQGTAGANVLTF. The DNA for the CDR3 is TGTGCCAGCAGTTTCCGACAAGGGACAGCTGGGGCCAACGTCCTGACTTTC.

The chain couples TRBV19 to TRBJ2-7; D could derive from TRBD1 or TRBD2 (6 bases each). Germline V lookup: CDR1 LNHDA, CDR2 SQIVND (reference sequence). The length of the CDR3 is 15 residues. Trimming removed 4 bases from V and 4 bases from J, with 17 bases in between. CDR3 amino acids: CASSTGTRGGYEQYF. CDR3 coding DNA: TGTGCCAGTAGTACCGGGACACGGGGAGGTTACGAGCAGTACTTC. The whole variable domain, filled in from reference TRBV19 and TRBJ2-7, reads DGGITQSPKYLFRKEGQNVTLSCEQNLNHDAMYWYRQDPGQGLRLIYYSQIVNDFQKGDIAEGYSVSREKKESFPLTVTSAQKNPTAFYLCASSTGTRGGYEQYFGPGTRLTVT.

V gene TRBV29-1 combines with J gene TRBJ2-2; tentative D call: TRBD2 (5 bases). CDR1 and CDR2 (germline): SQVTM, ANQGSEA. Trimming stripped 7 bases from V and 0 bases from J, with 12 bases between. This CDR3 has 14 residues. The CDR3 nucleotides are TGCAGCGCAAGCGGCCCTGCGAACACCGGGGAGCTGTTTTTT. This translates into CSASGPANTGELFF.

V gene TRBV7-3 combines with J gene TRBJ2-7, with TRBD1 identical over 7 bases. Losses at the gene ends were 5 bases for V and 5 bases for J; bases not matched to a gene: 6. The CDR3 is 13 amino acids. CDR1 is SGHTA and CDR2 is FQGTGA in the germline V gene. The DNA of the CDR3 is TGTGCCAGCAGCCTTTCGACAGGGAACGAGCAGTACTTC. This encodes CASSLSTGNEQYF. Full variable domain (outside the CDR3, taken from reference TRBV7-3 and TRBJ2-7): GAGVSQTPSNKVTEKGKYVELRCDPISGHTALYWYRQSLGQGPEFLIYFQGTGAADDSGLPNDRFFAVRPEGSVSTLKIQRTERGDSAVYLCASSLSTGNEQYFGPGTRLTVT.

This clonotype has more than one count but fewer than ten. This rearrangement joins TRBV2 to TRBJ2-2, with 9 bases fitting TRBD1. CDR1 is SNHLY and CDR2 is FYNNEI in the germline V gene. V lost 7 bases, J lost 5 bases, and 2 bases stayed unmatched. There are 13 residues in the CDR3. The CDR3 DNA is TGTGCCAGCAAAGGGACAGGGACCGGGGAGCTGTTTTTT. Translating it yields CASKGTGTGELFF.

In its sample, this clonotype was seen once. The chain is built from TRBV5-1 and TRBJ1-3, with unresolved D. The ends were cut back, 0 bases at V and 6 bases at J, with 10 bases in the middle. The CDR3 is made up of 14 amino acids. The germline V gene encodes CDR1 SGHRS and CDR2 YFSETQ. Here the CDR3 reads CASSLGPEANTIYF. The CDR3, as DNA: TGCGCCAGCAGCTTGGGGCCGGAGGCAAACACCATATATTTT. The variable domain in full, with the rest retrieved from reference TRBV5-1 and TRBJ1-3, is KAGVTQTPRYLIKTRGQQVTLSCSPISGHRSVSWYQQTPGQGLQFLFEYFSETQRNKGNFPGRFSGRQFSNSRSEMNVSTLELGDSALYLCASSLGPEANTIYFGEGSWLTVV.

The CDR3 DNA reads as TGCGCCAGCAGCTTGTTTGGACAACAGGGCTACACCTTC. Translated, it gives CASSLFGQQGYTF. The chain links TRBV5-1 to TRBJ1-2; D is perhaps TRBD1 (5 bases). Trimming took off 1 base at V and 8 bases at J, with 12 bases between the two ends. CDR1 SGHRS and CDR2 YFSETQ come from the germline V gene. The CDR3 consists of 13 residues.

The genes are TRBV28 and TRBJ1-1; D not certain. The CDR3 loop spans 13 amino acids. The germline V and J ends were trimmed by 5 bases and 1 base, with 8 bases remaining between them. CDR1 and CDR2 (germline): MDHEN, SYDVKM. This CDR3 is CASSPTRNTEAFF. The CDR3 bases are TGTGCCAGCAGTCCCACAAGGAACACTGAAGCTTTCTTT.